Shown below are 31 T cell receptor beta chains from a single sample sequenced in a study of shared T cell receptors in the human thymus. Only in-frame clones appear in the TCRdb table, and some are missing; sequencing was by immunoSEQ multiplex PCR. Among over 650,000 clones, over 75% were seen once, and the ten largest hold under 0.01%. This sample also belongs to another study, concerning human thymus T cells.

Material for sequencing was thymocytes. The receptors were gathered from a boy less than two years old with a congenital heart defect.

This clone was found once. CDR3: CASSQDRDRETQYF. The CDR3 nucleotides read TGCGCCAGCAGCCAAGACAGGGACAGAGAGACCCAGTACTTC. The chain joins TRBV4-3 to TRBJ2-5; 7 bases match TRBD1. V gave up 0 bases and J gave up 4 bases; unmatched junction bases: 2. This CDR3 is built from 14 residues. Germline V CDR1 and CDR2: LGHNA, YSLEER.

The chain carries TRBV6-1 and TRBJ2-7, with D unresolved. The germline V and J ends were trimmed by 8 bases and 3 bases, with 14 bases remaining between them. The V gene's germline CDR1 is MNHNS and CDR2 SASEGT. The CDR3 extends over 13 amino acids. As DNA, the CDR3 is TGTGCCAGCTCTCTTACAGAACACTACGAGCAGTACTTC. Amino acid sequence: CASSLTEHYEQYF.

The chain joins TRBV4-3 to TRBJ2-1; 10 positions match TRBD2. This CDR3 spans 20 amino acids. The V gene end was trimmed by 0 bases and the J gene end by 0 bases; junction bases not matched to a gene: 11. Germline lookup yields CDR1 LGHNA and CDR2 YSLEER. DNA for the CDR3: TGCGCCAGCAGCCAAGATACTAGCGGGATCCCCATCAGCTCCTACAATGAGCAGTTCTTC. Translating gives CASSQDTSGIPISSYNEQFF.

The rearrangement uses TRBV5-6 and TRBJ2-1; D is possibly TRBD2 (5 bases). This CDR3 spans 15 amino acids. Germline-derived CDR1 and CDR2 are SGHDT and YYEEEE. Trimming took 4 bases from V and 5 from J, leaving 16 bases between them. DNA of the CDR3: TGTGCCAGCAGCCCCGGACTGGGAAGGAACAATGAGCAGTTCTTC. This translates into CASSPGLGRNNEQFF.

The rearrangement uses TRBV10-3 and TRBJ2-7; TRBD2 is a possible D gene (5 bases). The CDR3 loop spans 13 amino acids. Germline V gene lookup returns CDR1 ENHRY and CDR2 SYGVKD. V lost 2 bases and J 6 bases, leaving 11 bases between the germline ends. CDR3 in amino acids: CAISEPGGAEQYF. The CDR3 coding sequence is TGTGCCATCAGTGAGCCCGGAGGAGCCGAGCAGTACTTC.

This chain connects TRBV18 to TRBJ1-5; 9 nucleotides match TRBD1. Trimming cost V 0 bases and J 4 bases; bases outside gene matches: 7. The CDR3 contains 17 residues. The germline CDR1 and CDR2 sequences are KGHSH and LQKENI. The CDR3 protein is CASSPPEWDRANQPQHF. Here the CDR3 DNA reads TGTGCCAGCTCACCACCGGAGTGGGACAGGGCTAATCAGCCCCAGCATTTT.

The chain recombines TRBV19 with TRBJ2-7; 8 bases match TRBD1. Germline-derived CDR1 and CDR2 are LNHDA and SQIVND (reference sequence). The ends lost 0 bases at V and 4 bases at J; junction bases unmatched: 8. CDR3 length equals 16 residues. The CDR3 region is CASSIDTDRDAYEQYF. DNA of the CDR3: TGTGCCAGTAGTATAGATACGGACAGGGACGCTTACGAGCAGTACTTC.

The chain employs TRBV19 and TRBJ1-2; 9 bases map to TRBD1. This CDR3 is 15 amino acids long. Germline assignment: CDR1 LNHDA and CDR2 SQIVND (reference sequence). J lost 6 bases, V lost 3 bases, and 8 bases had no gene match. The CDR3 bases are TGTGCCAGTAGTATTCCCACAGGGGGCAGGGATGGCTACACCTTC. Translating gives CASSIPTGGRDGYTF.

The chain combines TRBV28 with TRBJ1-6, with D unresolved. The CDR3 totals 15 residues. The V end lost 3 bases, the J end lost 8 bases, and 14 bases lay between the germline ends. Looked up from germline, CDR1 is MDHEN and CDR2 is SYDVKM. In DNA, the CDR3 is TGTGCCAGCAGTTTCCGGTCACTCTTTTATTCACCCCTCCACTTT. This translates into CASSFRSLFYSPLHF.

The rearrangement uses TRBV11-2 and TRBJ2-1, with TRBD2 identical over 10 bases. From germline, CDR1 is SGHAT and CDR2 FQNNGV. The trim removed 1 base at V and 6 bases at J, leaving 9 bases unmatched. The CDR3 length is 17 residues. The CDR3 nucleotides read TGTGCCAGCAGCTTAGCGGGTCAGCGGGGGGGCCGCAATGAGCAGTTCTTC. Translating it yields CASSLAGQRGGRNEQFF.

The chain employs TRBV4-2 and TRBJ2-2; 10 nucleotides line up with TRBD1. V shed 3 bases, J shed 7 bases, and the junction held 5 bases outside the gene matches. The germline CDR1 and CDR2 sequences are LGHNA and YNFKEQ. The CDR3 runs 15 residues. As DNA, the CDR3 is TGTGCCAGCAGCCACGGAGGGACAGGGGTCGGGGAGCTGTTTTTT. Protein sequence: CASSHGGTGVGELFF.

The genes are TRBV7-6 and TRBJ1-2, with D uncertain. V lost 1 base and J 8 bases, leaving 23 bases between the germline ends. The germline V gene encodes CDR1 SGHVS and CDR2 FNYEAQ. The CDR3 totals 17 residues. Here the CDR3 DNA reads TGTGCCAGCAGCTTAGACCCCAGCAAATGGCCGCACGGGGGCTACACCTTC. Amino acids: CASSLDPSKWPHGGYTF.

The chain recombines TRBV10-3 with TRBJ2-5; TRBD2 matches at 7 bases. Germline trimming cut 0 bases from V and 2 bases from J; bases unmatched to any gene: 6. Germline-derived CDR1 and CDR2 are ENHRY and SYGVKD. The CDR3 spans 16 residues. For the CDR3, the DNA is TGTGCCATCAGTGAGTCGTTGGGGGGGGTTCAAGAGACCCAGTACTTC. Translating gives CAISESLGGVQETQYF.

The chain couples TRBV15 to TRBJ2-7; D may be TRBD2 (5 bases). The CDR3 totals 14 residues. V was trimmed by 3 bases and J by 2 bases, leaving 11 bases between them. Germline CDR1 and CDR2: LNHNV and YYDKDF (reference sequence). The CDR3, as DNA: TGTGCCACCAGCAGGCGTTACGGGGCCTACGAGCAGTACTTC. This encodes CATSRRYGAYEQYF.

This sequence joins TRBV2 and TRBJ2-2; 11 bases line up with TRBD1. The CDR3 is 24 amino acids. Germline V gives CDR1 SNHLY, CDR2 FYNNEI. With V trimmed by 2 bases and J by 6 bases, 29 bases remained unmatched. CDR3 amino acids: CASSESLADRGHSGTQCIPGELFF. CDR3 DNA sequence: TGTGCCAGCAGTGAATCCCTCGCGGACAGGGGGCATAGCGGCACCCAGTGTATCCCCGGGGAGCTGTTTTTT. The full variable domain, in which reference TRBV2 and TRBJ2-2 provide the parts outside the CDR3, is EPEVTQTPSHQVTQMGQEVILRCVPISNHLYFYWYRQILGQKVEFLVSFYNNEISEKSEIFDDQFSVERPDGSNFTLKIRSTKLEDSAMYFCASSESLADRGHSGTQCIPGELFFGEGSRLTVL.

CDR3 DNA sequence: TGTGCCACCTCTTCCCGGGGGGCTTGGGGCTACACCTTC. It specifies CATSSRGAWGYTF. The J gene is TRBJ1-2, the V gene TRBV6-5, with D maybe TRBD1 (6 bases). V was trimmed by 10 bases and J by 8 bases, leaving 20 bases between them. Germline V gene sequence: CDR1 MNHEY, CDR2 SVGAGI. There are 13 residues in the CDR3.

The sample holds one count of this clone. V is TRBV14 and J is TRBJ2-7, with D perhaps matching TRBD2 (6 bases). Germline CDR1 is SGHDN and CDR2 is FVKESK. This CDR3 is built from 16 residues. V dropped 0 bases and J dropped 3 bases, with 15 bases sitting between them. In nucleotides, the CDR3 is TGTGCCAGCAGCCAAGATACGGGCGGGGAGGACTACGAGCAGTACTTC. It encodes CASSQDTGGEDYEQYF. Full variable domain (remainder filled in from reference TRBV14 and TRBJ2-7): EAGVTQFPSHSVIEKGQTVTLRCDPISGHDNLYWYRRVMGKEIKFLLHFVKESKQDESGMPNNRFLAERTGGTYSTLKVQPAELEDSGVYFCASSQDTGGEDYEQYFGPGTRLTVT.

This clone appeared once. This chain connects TRBV25-1 to TRBJ1-5, with a tentative D call TRBD1 (5 bases). CDR3 length: 14 amino acids. V lost 8 bases, J lost 1 base, and 12 bases lay in between. Germline V gene data show CDR1 as MGHDK and CDR2 as SYGVNS. The DNA of the CDR3 is TGTGCCAGCTCCCAGGGTATAAGCAATCAGCCCCAGCATTTT. This encodes CASSQGISNQPQHF.

The V and J genes are TRBV28 and TRBJ1-5, with 7 bases matching TRBD1. Germline V gene sequence: CDR1 MDHEN, CDR2 SYDVKM. The CDR3 sequence is 16 residues long. Trimming cost V 3 bases and J 1 base; bases outside gene matches: 6. CDR3 loop: CASSFTRGMSNQPQHF. CDR3 coding DNA: TGTGCCAGCAGTTTCACCAGGGGGATGAGCAATCAGCCCCAGCATTTT.

CDR3 in amino acids: CASSRQGRNQPQHF. The CDR3 bases are TGTGCCAGCAGCCGACAGGGGAGGAATCAGCCCCAGCATTTT. The gene calls are TRBV5-6 and TRBJ1-5; 8 nucleotides agree with TRBD1. With V trimmed by 4 bases and J by 4 bases, 4 bases remained unmatched. The CDR3 runs 14 residues. Germline V CDR1 and CDR2: SGHDT, YYEEEE.

The chain links TRBV14 to TRBJ1-2; D remains ambiguous. V lost 4 bases and J lost 6, with 9 bases in between. Germline assignment: CDR1 SGHDN and CDR2 FVKESK. This CDR3 spans 12 amino acids. Here the CDR3 DNA reads TGTGCCAGCAGCCGCACCTATCATGGCTACACCTTC. Protein sequence: CASSRTYHGYTF.

For the CDR3, the DNA is TGTGCCAGCAGTCCCCGGGCAGGGAAATCCTACGAGCAGTACTTC. Amino acid sequence: CASSPRAGKSYEQYF. This chain links TRBV28 with TRBJ2-7, with D possibly TRBD1 on 5 matching bases. In germline, CDR1 is MDHEN, CDR2 SYDVKM. The CDR3 spans 15 residues. V was pared by 5 bases and J by 1 base, with 15 bases between.

This chain connects TRBV7-6 to TRBJ2-7, with 14 bases matching TRBD2. The trim removed 1 base at V and 6 bases at J, leaving 8 bases unmatched. Germline CDR1 reads SGHVS; CDR2 reads FNYEAQ. The CDR3 covers 17 residues. The CDR3 DNA reads as TGTGCCAGCAGCTTAGGAGGACTAGCGGGAGGTGCTTCCGAGCAGTACTTC. It translates to CASSLGGLAGGASEQYF.

This sequence joins TRBV11-2 and TRBJ2-5, with D unresolved. CDR1 SGHAT and CDR2 FQNNGV come from the germline V gene. The CDR3 length is 14 residues. V lost 0 bases, J lost 0 bases, and 5 bases lay in between. The CDR3 nucleotides are TGTGCCAGCAGCTTAGATGACTACCAAGAGACCCAGTACTTC. It translates to CASSLDDYQETQYF.

This chain joins TRBV28 and TRBJ1-1, with 8 bases matching TRBD1. V shed 3 bases and J 1 base; nucleotides not matched to a gene: 4. The CDR3 contains 15 residues. Germline CDR1 MDHEN, CDR2 SYDVKM. The CDR3 DNA sequence: TGTGCCAGCAGTTTGGTCGGACAGGGGAACACTGAAGCTTTCTTT. Residues: CASSLVGQGNTEAFF. The variable domain in full, completed from reference TRBV28 and TRBJ1-1, reads DVKVTQSSRYLVKRTGEKVFLECVQDMDHENMFWYRQDPGLGLRLIYFSYDVKMKEKGDIPEGYSVSREKKERFSLILESASTNQTSMYLCASSLVGQGNTEAFFGQGTRLTVV.

This clone was observed a few times. The J gene is TRBJ2-3, the V gene TRBV5-6; 10 nucleotides agree with TRBD2. Germline CDR1 SGHDT, CDR2 YYEEEE. The CDR3 contains 17 residues. The V segment lost 1 base and the J segment 3 bases; nucleotides outside the gene matches: 8. CDR3 coding DNA: TGTGCCAGCAGCTTGAAAACTAGCGGGGATGGGACAGATACGCAGTATTTT. This translates into CASSLKTSGDGTDTQYF. Filled out from reference TRBV5-6 and TRBJ2-3, the complete variable domain reads DAGVTQSPTHLIKTRGQQVTLRCSPKSGHDTVSWYQQALGQGPQFIFQYYEEEERQRGNFPDRFSGHQFPNYSSELNVNALLLGDSALYLCASSLKTSGDGTDTQYFGPGTRLTVL.

The chain uses TRBV19 and TRBJ1-5, with 8 bases aligning to TRBD1. This CDR3 is 17 amino acids long. In germline, CDR1 is LNHDA, CDR2 SQIVND (reference sequence). V lost 7 bases, J lost 0 bases, and 11 bases stayed unmatched. The CDR3 here is CASTLGQGGYSNQPQHF. CDR3 bases: TGTGCCAGTACCCTCGGACAGGGAGGGTATAGCAATCAGCCCCAGCATTTT.

This chain connects TRBV30 to TRBJ2-3; no clear D. Germline assignment: CDR1 GTSNPN and CDR2 SVGIG (reference sequence). The CDR3 is made up of 14 amino acids. Trimming pared 1 base from V and 6 bases from J, leaving 14 bases between. Here the CDR3 reads CAWSATSVTDTQYF. The DNA of the CDR3 is TGTGCCTGGAGTGCCACTTCGGTAACGGATACGCAGTATTTT.

V gene TRBV10-3 combines with J gene TRBJ2-7; TRBD2 agrees at 7 bases. V lost 0 bases to trimming and J lost 2 bases; unmatched junction nucleotides: 7. Germline CDR1 ENHRY, CDR2 SYGVKD. This CDR3 comprises 16 residues. Here the CDR3 DNA reads TGTGCCATCAGTGAGTCTGTCGCTAGCGGAGCCTACGAGCAGTACTTC. This translates into CAISESVASGAYEQYF.

The chain links TRBV6-5 to TRBJ1-2; 7 positions agree with TRBD1. Germline V gives CDR1 MNHEY, CDR2 SVGAGI. J gave up 3 bases and V 2 bases, and 6 bases lay outside the gene matches. The CDR3 spans 15 residues. The CDR3 DNA follows: TGTGCCAGCAGTTACGGACAGGTGAACTACTATGGCTACACCTTC. It specifies CASSYGQVNYYGYTF.

The chain combines TRBV5-1 with TRBJ2-2; TRBD1 is a possible D gene (5 bases). The CDR3 covers 17 residues. Between the trimmed V and J ends, which lost 3 bases and 4 bases, there was a span of 19 bases. Germline V CDR1 and CDR2: SGHRS, YFSETQ. The chain's CDR3 is CASSYKTVLTITGELFF. Here the CDR3 DNA reads TGCGCCAGCAGCTACAAGACAGTTCTCACGATCACCGGGGAGCTGTTTTTT.